The rows below give T cell receptor beta chains drawn from one sample of a study of beta chain features in type 1 diabetes. Libraries were prepared by immunoSEQ multiplex PCR; TCRdb keeps only in-frame clonotypes and omits some of them. Of around 500,000 clones listed, about 29% are singletons. The sample consisted of naive CD4+ T cells from blood. The receptors shown here come from a man aged 18-30 years in good health. Both conserved end residues are part of each CDR3. The order of the fields is V gene, J gene, CDR3 protein.

V gene: TRBV18
J gene: TRBJ2-7
CDR3 protein: CASSPMTGSYEQYF

V gene: TRBV29-1
J gene: TRBJ2-5
CDR3 protein: CSVLTQGETQYF

V gene: TRBV28
J gene: TRBJ2-1
CDR3 protein: CASRQAGGSYNEQFF

V gene: TRBV6-5
J gene: TRBJ2-1
CDR3 protein: CASGRRDEQFF

V gene: TRBV30
J gene: TRBJ2-7
CDR3 protein: CAWRLEGRSYEQYF

V gene: TRBV18
J gene: TRBJ2-1
CDR3 protein: CASSPIAGGPVNEQFF

V gene: TRBV9
J gene: TRBJ2-5
CDR3 protein: CASSAGVQETQYF

V gene: TRBV4-2
J gene: TRBJ2-1
CDR3 protein: CASSQESGRGNEQFF

V gene: TRBV29-1
J gene: TRBJ1-1
CDR3 protein: CSAGRLNTEAFF

V gene: TRBV9
J gene: TRBJ1-2
CDR3 protein: CASSQTTGDGYTF

V gene: TRBV18
J gene: TRBJ1-5
CDR3 protein: CASSPGRVQPQHF

V gene: TRBV20-1
J gene: TRBJ2-3
CDR3 protein: CSALIADTQYF

V gene: TRBV7-2
J gene: TRBJ2-1
CDR3 protein: CASSLAKHRVGFF

V gene: TRBV29-1
J gene: TRBJ2-3
CDR3 protein: CSNGGGTDTQYF

V gene: TRBV30
J gene: TRBJ2-3
CDR3 protein: CAWRGLAGGQTQYF

V gene: TRBV19
J gene: TRBJ2-1
CDR3 protein: CASSISRGAEQFF

V gene: TRBV5-4
J gene: TRBJ2-7
CDR3 protein: CASSPPERMGEQYF

V gene: TRBV30
J gene: TRBJ1-3
CDR3 protein: CACNADSSGNTIYF

V gene: TRBV10-3
J gene: TRBJ2-7
CDR3 protein: CATQGFYEQYF

V gene: TRBV30
J gene: TRBJ2-3
CDR3 protein: CAWSVTSGMDTQYF

V gene: TRBV5-4
J gene: TRBJ2-7
CDR3 protein: CASRLGEEQYF

V gene: TRBV27
J gene: TRBJ2-7
CDR3 protein: CASSSVLAGVYEQYF

V gene: TRBV9
J gene: TRBJ2-4
CDR3 protein: CASSVEVGVGAKNIQYF

V gene: TRBV18
J gene: TRBJ2-3
CDR3 protein: CASSLEQGITDTQYF

V gene: TRBV29-1
J gene: TRBJ1-1
CDR3 protein: CSVVDQRWNTEAFF

V gene: TRBV7-2
J gene: TRBJ2-3
CDR3 protein: CASSLTGTPGGTQYF

V gene: TRBV5-4
J gene: TRBJ1-4
CDR3 protein: CASSLSGTAEKLFF

V gene: TRBV10-3
J gene: TRBJ1-2
CDR3 protein: CAISGRVTDDGYTF

V gene: TRBV4-3
J gene: TRBJ1-1
CDR3 protein: CASSQDGKTDTEAFF

V gene: TRBV30
J gene: TRBJ1-1
CDR3 protein: CACSNEGLGTEAFF

V gene: TRBV9
J gene: TRBJ1-3
CDR3 protein: CASSPGAGNTIYF

V gene: TRBV7-2
J gene: TRBJ2-6
CDR3 protein: CASSPSGANVLTF

V gene: TRBV7-9
J gene: TRBJ2-3
CDR3 protein: CASSFEAAGTDTQYF

V gene: TRBV7-2
J gene: TRBJ2-1
CDR3 protein: CASSSDRGVQNEQFF

V gene: TRBV7-6
J gene: TRBJ2-7
CDR3 protein: CASSLAGRGTEFSYEQYF

V gene: TRBV7-9
J gene: TRBJ2-1
CDR3 protein: CASSPGQGSYNEQFF

V gene: TRBV7-9
J gene: TRBJ2-7
CDR3 protein: CASTPPPDHNEQYF

V gene: TRBV2
J gene: TRBJ2-5
CDR3 protein: CASSEILKRETQYF

V gene: TRBV30
J gene: TRBJ2-2
CDR3 protein: CAWSVLRPNTGELFF

V gene: TRBV14
J gene: TRBJ2-5
CDR3 protein: CASSQDEAQETQYF

V gene: TRBV30
J gene: TRBJ1-5
CDR3 protein: CAWSREGQPQHF